This is a list of T cell receptor beta chains from one sample in a study of graft-versus-host responses after intestinal transplantation. TCRdb's table, derived via immunoSEQ multiplex PCR, lists solely in-frame clones and lacks some. This sample has tens of thousands of clones, with approximately 90% found just once. Sequences were derived from PBMCs, sampled 26 days after transplant. The receptor set was obtained from a human patient who received an intestinal transplant, so some T cells may come from the graft donor. Each CDR3 is given with its conserved first and last residue. A D gene is named only where the DNA matches it firmly. Clone size appears in some rows only: once, few, many, or a class for an expanded clone.

-	TRBV28	TRBJ2-3	-	CASSLHAETDTQYF	TGTGCCAGCAGTTTACATGCGGAAACAGATACGCAGTATTTT
-	TRBV6-1	TRBJ1-5	-	CASSESGSPNQPQHF	TGTGCCAGCAGTGAAAGTGGTAGTCCCAATCAGCCCCAGCATTTT
-	TRBV7-9	TRBJ1-2	-	CASSFGQGLDGYTF	TGTGCCAGCAGCTTCGGTCAGGGTCTGGATGGCTACACCTTC
-	TRBV29-1	TRBJ2-2	-	CSALSGELFF	TGCAGCGCATTGAGCGGGGAGCTGTTTTTT
-	TRBV6-5	TRBJ1-6	once	CASSHREFIDSPLHF	TGTGCCAGCAGCCACAGGGAGTTCATAGATTCACCCCTCCACTTT
TRBD1	TRBV2	TRBJ2-7	once	CASGQGIGYEQYF	TGTGCCAGTGGACAGGGTATAGGGTACGAGCAGTACTTC
TRBD2	TRBV4-1	TRBJ2-1	once	CASSQDPLIAGGHEQFF	TGCGCCAGCAGCCAAGACCCCCTGATAGCGGGGGGGCATGAGCAGTTCTTC
TRBD1	TRBV28	TRBJ1-2	once	CASSAGTGWGGYTF	TGTGCCAGCAGCGCCGGGACAGGGTGGGGGGGCTACACCTTC
-	TRBV6-6	TRBJ1-6	once	CASSYPTTGTPLHF	TGTGCCAGCAGTTACCCGACTACAGGGACACCCCTCCACTTT
-	TRBV5-4	TRBJ1-2	-	CASSSRTDTNYGYTF	TGTGCCAGCAGCTCCCGGACAGATACTAACTATGGCTACACCTTC
-	TRBV19	TRBJ2-2	few	CASSMVAFTGELFF	TGTGCCAGTAGTATGGTAGCCTTTACCGGGGAGCTGTTTTTT
TRBD1	TRBV5-4	TRBJ2-2	-	CASSDAGGVTGELFF	TGTGCCAGCAGTGACGCAGGGGGAGTCACCGGGGAGCTGTTTTTT
-	TRBV6-4	TRBJ2-3	-	CASAAGSTDTQYF	TGTGCCAGCGCGGCAGGGAGCACAGATACGCAGTATTTT
-	TRBV29-1	TRBJ2-1	-	CSLILASSPPGNEQFF	TGCAGCCTAATTCTGGCATCTAGTCCCCCCGGCAATGAGCAGTTCTTC
-	TRBV28	TRBJ2-2	once	CASSLPGSKAGELFF	TGTGCCAGCAGTTTACCCGGGAGCAAGGCCGGGGAGCTGTTTTTT
TRBD1	TRBV4-2	TRBJ2-2	-	CASSGTAHTGELFF	TGTGCCAGCTCCGGGACAGCCCACACCGGAGAGCTGTTTTTT
-	TRBV6-5	TRBJ1-6	-	CASSYDSSYNSPLHF	TGTGCCAGCAGTTACGATAGCTCCTATAATTCACCCCTCCACTTT
-	TRBV4-2	TRBJ2-3	-	CASSQGGLQNTDTQYF	TGTGCCAGCAGCCAAGGAGGACTGCAGAACACAGATACGCAGTATTTT
TRBD1	TRBV5-1	TRBJ2-5	-	CASSLAGQGETQYF	TGCGCCAGCAGCTTGGCCGGACAGGGAGAGACCCAGTACTTC
-	TRBV7-9	TRBJ1-5	-	CASSLGPNQPQHF	TGTGCCAGCAGCTTAGGGCCTAATCAGCCCCAGCATTTT
TRBD1	TRBV28	TRBJ1-2	-	CASSSGQGYYGYTF	TGTGCCAGCAGCTCGGGACAGGGCTACTATGGCTACACCTTC